This TCR beta chain was obtained from a study of cytomegalovirus exposure and HLA in healthy donors. Vbeta (60) and Jbeta (13) primers were used in the PCR. Data came from immunoSEQ multiplex PCR; TCRdb stores just in-frame clones and leaves some out. This table holds about 190,000 clones. The CDR3 has 14 residues. Trimming took off 6 bases at V and 1 base at J, with 12 bases between the two ends. Germline CDR1 and CDR2: SGHNT and YENEEA. The clonotype originates from a man aged 25-45 years in good health and CMV-seronegative. This sequence joins TRBV11-3 and TRBJ1-1; perhaps TRBD1 as D (6 bases). Input material: PBMCs. CDR3 sequence: CASRLQGTNTEAFF. The CDR3 DNA sequence: TGTGCCAGCAGGTTACAGGGTACGAACACTGAAGCTTTCTTT.